This T cell receptor beta chain was sequenced in a study of blood T cells in healthy people across ages. Study outcomes and limitations: Diversity estimated from one million T cells was considered an underestimate.

In the case of this clonotype: The antigen is unknown.

Using a J-beta primer mix together with a sample-barcoded 5' primer, a second PCR was run for about 7 to 12 cycles. A template-switch adaptor with 12 random nucleotides tagged each cDNA molecule. TCRdb called the 5' RACE reads again in MiXCR, with one record for every CDR3 protein. Of about 800,000 distinct CDR3 sequences listed, about half are singletons. Germline lookup yields CDR1 MDHEN and CDR2 SYDVKM. The length of the CDR3 is 15 residues. Deletions cut 1 base from V and 4 bases from J, with 11 bases between. The rearrangement links TRBV28 to TRBJ2-1, with D perhaps matching TRBD2 (5 bases). The clonotype originates from a man aged 80 or over in good health. Sequencing was carried out using blood. The CDR3 region is CASSLYGDMYNEQFF. CDR3 sequence (DNA): TGTGCCAGCAGTTTATACGGGGATATGTACAATGAGCAGTTCTTC.